A single sample gave rise to the 16 T cell receptor beta chains below, sequenced in a study of beta chain features in type 1 diabetes. Isolated RNA was reverse transcribed in full, so expressed TCRB transcripts were sequenced. Sequencing was performed with immunoSEQ multiplex PCR; in TCRdb, only in-frame clones are kept and a portion is missing. The data contain 900,000 or so clones, roughly a sixth of them singletons. Sequenced: naive CD4+ T cells from blood. All receptors derive from a woman younger than 30 in good health.

The chain has TRBV6-5 and TRBJ1-5; no firm D call. The CDR3 contains 14 residues. CDR1 is MNHEY, CDR2 SVGAGI, per germline. Trimming removed 4 bases at V and 2 bases at J, with 9 bases between. CDR3 loop: CASSLIPGNQPQHF. DNA for the CDR3: TGTGCCAGCAGTTTGATTCCGGGCAATCAGCCCCAGCATTTT.

The genes are TRBV28 and TRBJ2-2, with TRBD1 as a possible D gene (5 bases). The CDR3 consists of 17 residues. Germline-derived CDR1 and CDR2 are MDHEN and SYDVKM. Trimming took off 10 bases at V and 0 bases at J, with 21 bases between the two ends. The CDR3 reads CATAYPTGVTNTGELFF. The CDR3 nucleotides read TGTGCCACTGCCTACCCAACAGGCGTCACGAACACCGGGGAGCTGTTTTTT.

This clone showed up many times. The chain couples TRBV14 to TRBJ1-2; tentative D call: TRBD1 (5 bases). CDR1 SGHDN and CDR2 FVKESK come from the germline V gene. The CDR3 is 12 amino acids. Trimming removed 6 bases from V and 3 bases from J, with 8 bases in between. CDR3 bases: TGTGCCAGCAGTTCGGGGGACTATGGCTACACCTTC. This gives the protein CASSSGDYGYTF.

This clone has a handful of counts. This chain links TRBV10-3 with TRBJ2-1, with D unresolved. Looked up from germline, CDR1 is ENHRY and CDR2 is SYGVKD. V lost 7 bases, J lost 2 bases, and 12 bases lay in between. The CDR3 totals 14 residues. DNA of the CDR3: TGTGCCATCAATCGCGGAGCGCCCTACAATGAGCAGTTCTTC. Translation: CAINRGAPYNEQFF.

The rearrangement joins TRBV4-3 to TRBJ1-2; 11 nucleotides line up with TRBD1. After removal of 0 bases from V and 6 bases from J, the junction contained 6 bases not matched to a gene. Germline-derived CDR1 and CDR2 are LGHNA and YSLEER. There are 16 residues in the CDR3. CDR3 loop: CASSQDSWTGGNGYTF. In DNA form, the CDR3 reads TGCGCCAGCAGCCAAGATTCGTGGACAGGGGGCAATGGCTACACCTTC.

This clone has more than one count but fewer than ten. The chain recombines TRBV11-2 with TRBJ2-7; D gene uncertain. The length of the CDR3 is 14 residues. Germline V lookup: CDR1 SGHAT, CDR2 FQNNGV. The ends were cut back, 1 base at V and 3 bases at J, with 10 bases in the middle. The CDR3 protein is CASSLVGINYEQYF. The CDR3, as DNA: TGTGCCAGCAGCTTAGTAGGAATTAACTACGAGCAGTACTTC.

This clone was detected a few times. CDR3 residues: CASSFAGGYYEQYF. The CDR3 DNA reads as TGCGCCAGCAGCTTTGCGGGAGGTTATTACGAGCAGTACTTC. The V and J genes are TRBV5-1 and TRBJ2-7; 8 nucleotides line up with TRBD2. Per the germline V gene, CDR1 is SGHRS and CDR2 is YFSETQ. J gave up 4 bases and V 2 bases, and 5 bases lay outside the gene matches. The CDR3 length is 14 residues.

This clone was detected only a few times. The rearrangement links TRBV7-2 to TRBJ2-7; 8 bases are shared with TRBD1. CDR1 is SGHTA and CDR2 is FQGNSA in the germline V gene. This CDR3 region has 15 residues. Trimming at V came to 2 bases and at J to 2 bases, leaving 5 bases not matched to a gene. The CDR3 here is CASSLQTGETYEQYF. The CDR3 DNA sequence: TGTGCCAGCAGCTTACAGACAGGGGAAACCTACGAGCAGTACTTC.

This clone was seen only a few times. V and J are TRBV9 and TRBJ2-3; 9 bases map to TRBD2. CDR3 length: 15 residues. V shed 0 bases, J shed 5 bases, and the junction held 4 bases outside the gene matches. Germline CDR1 is SGDLS and CDR2 is YYNGEE. CDR3 in amino acids: CASSVVAGVGDTQYF. In nucleotides, the CDR3 is TGTGCCAGCAGCGTAGTAGCGGGAGTTGGAGATACGCAGTATTTT.

There are a few counts of this clone. The chain has TRBV28 and TRBJ2-2, with D hard to call. Germline CDR1 MDHEN, CDR2 SYDVKM. Trimming removed 6 bases at V and 1 base at J, with 12 bases between. This CDR3 has 15 amino acids. CDR3 sequence: CASRASIGNTGELFF. CDR3 nucleotides: TGTGCCAGCAGGGCAAGCATAGGGAACACCGGGGAGCTGTTTTTT.

This clone has just a few counts. The V gene is TRBV5-5, the J gene TRBJ1-2; D is possibly TRBD1 (5 bases). The germline gives CDR1 SGHKS, CDR2 YYEKEE (reference sequence). Trimming removed 3 bases from V and 4 bases from J, with 7 bases in between. This CDR3 comprises 12 residues. The CDR3, as DNA: TGTGCCAGCAGCTGGGACCTCTATGGCTACACCTTC. This sequence encodes CASSWDLYGYTF. Complete variable domain (other parts from reference TRBV5-5 and TRBJ1-2): DAGVTQSPTHLIKTRGQQVTLRCSPISGHKSVSWYQQVLGQGPQFIFQYYEKEERGRGNFPDRFSARQFPNYSSELNVNALLLGDSALYLCASSWDLYGYTFGSGTRLTVV.

The chain carries TRBV11-2 and TRBJ1-5, with TRBD1 matching 8 bases. Per the germline V gene, CDR1 is SGHAT and CDR2 is FQNNGV. V trimming: 5 bases; J trimming: 4 bases; junction bases outside the gene matches: 7. The CDR3 consists of 15 residues. CDR3 in amino acids: CASSIRDRNNQPQHF. In nucleotides, the CDR3 is TGTGCCAGCAGCATCCGGGACAGGAATAATCAGCCCCAGCATTTT.

This clone was seen only a few times. The chain links TRBV28 to TRBJ2-5; 7 bases fit TRBD2. Trimming took 6 bases from V and 3 from J; bases not matched to a gene: 7. Germline V CDR1 and CDR2: MDHEN, SYDVKM. The CDR3 has 14 residues. CDR3 bases: TGTGCCAGCAGATCTAGCGGCCCGGAAGAGACCCAGTACTTC. Amino acids: CASRSSGPEETQYF.

The CDR3 DNA reads as TGTGCCACACACCGGGACCTTAATGAAAAACTGTTTTTT. This gives the protein CATHRDLNEKLFF. The V and J genes are TRBV2 and TRBJ1-4; a weak D match, TRBD1 (5 bases). The germline V and J ends were trimmed by 10 bases and 4 bases, with 13 bases remaining between them. The length of the CDR3 is 13 residues. Looked up from germline, CDR1 is SNHLY and CDR2 is FYNNEI.

This clone was found once. J is TRBJ2-1 and V is TRBV19; 9 bases map to TRBD2. From germline, CDR1 is LNHDA and CDR2 SQIVND (reference sequence). The CDR3 has 15 residues. V gave up 5 bases and J gave up 5 bases; unmatched junction bases: 7. The CDR3 bases are TGTGCCAGTAGTTTACAGACTAGCGGAAACAATGAGCAGTTCTTC. It codes for CASSLQTSGNNEQFF.

The sample holds a few counts of this clone. This sequence joins TRBV7-9 and TRBJ1-1, with D possibly matching TRBD1 (5 bases). CDR1 is SEHNR and CDR2 is FQNEAQ in the germline V gene (reference sequence). The V gene lost 2 bases and the J gene lost 6 bases, with 19 bases spanning the gap. This CDR3 spans 16 amino acids. The CDR3 region is CASSLNSGGPQAEAFF. In nucleotides, the CDR3 is TGTGCCAGCAGCTTAAATTCTGGGGGTCCACAGGCTGAAGCTTTCTTT.